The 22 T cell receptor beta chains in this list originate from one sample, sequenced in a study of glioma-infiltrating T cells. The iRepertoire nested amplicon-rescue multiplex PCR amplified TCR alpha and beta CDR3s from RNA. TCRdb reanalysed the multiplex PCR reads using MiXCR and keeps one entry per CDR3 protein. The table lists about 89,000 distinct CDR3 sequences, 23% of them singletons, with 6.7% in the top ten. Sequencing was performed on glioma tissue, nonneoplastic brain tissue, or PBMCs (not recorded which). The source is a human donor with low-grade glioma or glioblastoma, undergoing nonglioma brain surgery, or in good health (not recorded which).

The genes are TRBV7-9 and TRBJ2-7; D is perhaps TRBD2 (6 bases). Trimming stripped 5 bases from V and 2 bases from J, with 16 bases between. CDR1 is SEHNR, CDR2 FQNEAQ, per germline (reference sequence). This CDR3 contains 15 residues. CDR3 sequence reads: CASSPRDHHAYEQYF. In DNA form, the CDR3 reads TGTGCCAGCAGCCCGCGGGACCACCACGCCTACGAGCAGTACTTC.

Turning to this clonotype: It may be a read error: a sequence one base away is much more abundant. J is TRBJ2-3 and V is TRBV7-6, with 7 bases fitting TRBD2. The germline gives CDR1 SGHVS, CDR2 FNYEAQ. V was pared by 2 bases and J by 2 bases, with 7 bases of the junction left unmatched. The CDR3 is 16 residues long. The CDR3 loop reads CASSLSPAGATDTQYF. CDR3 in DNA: TGTGCCAGCAGCTTATCCCCCGCGGGAGCCACAGATACGCAGTATTTT.

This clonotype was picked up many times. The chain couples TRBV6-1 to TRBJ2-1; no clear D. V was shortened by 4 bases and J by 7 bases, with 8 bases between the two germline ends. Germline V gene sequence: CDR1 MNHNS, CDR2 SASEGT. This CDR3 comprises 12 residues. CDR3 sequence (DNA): TGTGCCAGCAGTGCTAGTTCGAATGAGCAGTTCTTC. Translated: CASSASSNEQFF.

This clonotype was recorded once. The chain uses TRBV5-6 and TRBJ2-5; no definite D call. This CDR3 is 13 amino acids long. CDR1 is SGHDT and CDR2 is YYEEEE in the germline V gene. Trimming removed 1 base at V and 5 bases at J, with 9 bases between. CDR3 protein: CASSLIRTETQYF. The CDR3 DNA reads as TGTGCCAGCAGCTTGATCCGAACGGAGACCCAGTACTTC.

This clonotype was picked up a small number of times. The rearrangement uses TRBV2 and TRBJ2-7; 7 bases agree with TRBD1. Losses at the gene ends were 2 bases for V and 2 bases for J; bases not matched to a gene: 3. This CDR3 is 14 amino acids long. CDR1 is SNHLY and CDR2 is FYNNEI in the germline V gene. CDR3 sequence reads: CASSEPDRAYEQYF. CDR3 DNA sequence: TGTGCCAGCAGTGAACCCGACAGGGCCTACGAGCAGTACTTC.

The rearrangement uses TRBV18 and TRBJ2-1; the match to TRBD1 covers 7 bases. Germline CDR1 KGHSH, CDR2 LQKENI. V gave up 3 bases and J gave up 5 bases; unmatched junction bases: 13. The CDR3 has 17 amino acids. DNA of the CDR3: TGTGCCAGCTCACCTAGCCAAGGGGGCCGAAGAAACAATGAGCAGTTCTTC. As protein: CASSPSQGGRRNNEQFF.

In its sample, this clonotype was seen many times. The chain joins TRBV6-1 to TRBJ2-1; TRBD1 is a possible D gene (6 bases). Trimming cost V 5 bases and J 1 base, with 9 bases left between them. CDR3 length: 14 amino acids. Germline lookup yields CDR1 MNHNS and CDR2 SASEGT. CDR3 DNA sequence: TGTGCCAGCAGTCAAGGACAGTCCTACAATGAGCAGTTCTTC. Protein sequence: CASSQGQSYNEQFF.

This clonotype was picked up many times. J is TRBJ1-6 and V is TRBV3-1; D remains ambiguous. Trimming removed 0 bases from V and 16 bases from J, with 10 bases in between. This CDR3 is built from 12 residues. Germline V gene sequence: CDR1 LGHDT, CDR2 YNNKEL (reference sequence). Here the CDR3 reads CASSQDPQFLHF. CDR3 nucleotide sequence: TGTGCCAGCAGCCAAGATCCTCAATTTCTCCACTTT.

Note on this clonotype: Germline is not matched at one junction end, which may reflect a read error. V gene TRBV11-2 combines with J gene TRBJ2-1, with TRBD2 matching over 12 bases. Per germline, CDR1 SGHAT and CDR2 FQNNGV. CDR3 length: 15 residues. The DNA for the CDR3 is TGTGTCAGCAGCTTTCTAGCGGGAGGGCCCAATGAGCAGTTCTTC. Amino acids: CVSSFLAGGPNEQFF.

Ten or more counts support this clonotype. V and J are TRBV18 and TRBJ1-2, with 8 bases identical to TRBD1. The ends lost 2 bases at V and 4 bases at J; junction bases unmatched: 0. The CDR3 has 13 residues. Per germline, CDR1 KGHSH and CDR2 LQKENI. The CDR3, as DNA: TGTGCCAGCTCACCAGGACAGGGCTATGGCTACACCTTC. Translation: CASSPGQGYGYTF.

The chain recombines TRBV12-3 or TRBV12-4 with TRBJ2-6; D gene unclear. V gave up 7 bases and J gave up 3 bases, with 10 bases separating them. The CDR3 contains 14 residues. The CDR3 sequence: CASTPLLGANVLTF. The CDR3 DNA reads TGTGCCAGCACCCCTCTTCTTGGGGCCAACGTCCTGACTTTC.

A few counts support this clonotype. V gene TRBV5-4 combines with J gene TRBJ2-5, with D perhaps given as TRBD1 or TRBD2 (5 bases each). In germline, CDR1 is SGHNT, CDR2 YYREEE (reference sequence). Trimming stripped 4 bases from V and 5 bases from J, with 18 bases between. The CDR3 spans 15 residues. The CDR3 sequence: CASSLMRLAGETQYF. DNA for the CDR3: TGTGCCAGCAGCCTGATGCGGCTAGCAGGGGAGACCCAGTACTTC.

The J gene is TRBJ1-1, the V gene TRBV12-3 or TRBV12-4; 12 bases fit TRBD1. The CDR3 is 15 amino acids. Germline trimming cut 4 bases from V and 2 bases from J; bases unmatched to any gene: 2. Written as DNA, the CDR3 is TGTGCCAGCAGTTGGGGGACAGGGGGCAACACTGAAGCTTTCTTT. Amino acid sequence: CASSWGTGGNTEAFF.

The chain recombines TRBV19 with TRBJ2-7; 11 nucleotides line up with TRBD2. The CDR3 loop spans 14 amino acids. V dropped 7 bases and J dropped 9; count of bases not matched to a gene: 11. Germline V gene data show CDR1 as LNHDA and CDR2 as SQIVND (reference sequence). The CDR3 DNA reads TGTGCCAGTACCCTAGCGGGAGGTAGCCACGGGCAGTACTTC. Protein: CASTLAGGSHGQYF.

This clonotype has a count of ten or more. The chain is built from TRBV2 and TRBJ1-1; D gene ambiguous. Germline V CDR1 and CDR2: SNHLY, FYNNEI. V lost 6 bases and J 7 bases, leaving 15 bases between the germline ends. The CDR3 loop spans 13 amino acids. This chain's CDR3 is CASRDHSSGEAFF. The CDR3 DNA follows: TGTGCCAGCAGAGATCACAGTAGCGGTGAAGCTTTCTTT. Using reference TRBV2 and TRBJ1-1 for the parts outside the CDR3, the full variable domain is EPEVTQTPSHQVTQMGQEVILRCVPISNHLYFYWYRQILGQKVEFLVSFYNNEISEKSEIFDDQFSVERPDGSNFTLKIRSTKLEDSAMYFCASRDHSSGEAFFGQGTRLTVV.

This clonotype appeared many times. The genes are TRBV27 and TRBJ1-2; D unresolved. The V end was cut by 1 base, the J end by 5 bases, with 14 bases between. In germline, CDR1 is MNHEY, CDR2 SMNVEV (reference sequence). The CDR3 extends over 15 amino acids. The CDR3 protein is CASSLWADRAYGYTF. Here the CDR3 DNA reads TGTGCCAGCAGTTTATGGGCAGATCGGGCATATGGCTACACCTTC.

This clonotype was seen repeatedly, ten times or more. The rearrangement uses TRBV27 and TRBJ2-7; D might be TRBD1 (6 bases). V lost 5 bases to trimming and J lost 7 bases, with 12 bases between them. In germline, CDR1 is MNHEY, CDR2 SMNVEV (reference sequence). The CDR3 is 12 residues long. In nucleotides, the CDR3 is TGTGCCAGCAGTCCCAGGGGTGGGGAGCAGTACTTC. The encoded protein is CASSPRGGEQYF.

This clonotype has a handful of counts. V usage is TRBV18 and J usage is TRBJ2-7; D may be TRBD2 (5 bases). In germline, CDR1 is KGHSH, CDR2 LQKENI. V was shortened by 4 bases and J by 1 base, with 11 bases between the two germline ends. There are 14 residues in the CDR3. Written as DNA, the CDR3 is TGTGCCAGCTCACAGTCTAGCAGATCCTACGAGCAGTACTTC. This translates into CASSQSSRSYEQYF.

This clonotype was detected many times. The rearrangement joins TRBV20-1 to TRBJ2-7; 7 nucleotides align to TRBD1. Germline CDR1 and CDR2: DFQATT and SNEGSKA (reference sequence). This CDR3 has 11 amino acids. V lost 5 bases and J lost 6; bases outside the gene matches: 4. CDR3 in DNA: TGCAGTGCTGACAGGGCTAGCGAGCAGTACTTC. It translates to CSADRASEQYF.

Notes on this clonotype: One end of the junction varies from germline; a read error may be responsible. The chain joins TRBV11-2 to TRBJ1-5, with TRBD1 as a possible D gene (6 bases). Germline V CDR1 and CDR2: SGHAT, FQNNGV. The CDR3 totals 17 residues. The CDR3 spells CAGRPNQGSYSNQPQHF. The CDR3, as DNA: TGTGCCGGCAGGCCTAACCAGGGGTCCTATAGCAATCAGCCCCAGCATTTT. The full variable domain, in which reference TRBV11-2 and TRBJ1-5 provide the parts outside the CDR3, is EAGVAQSPRYKIIEKRQSVAFWCNPISGHATLYWYQQILGQGPKLLIQFQNNGVVDDSQLPKDRFSAERLKGVDSTLKIQPAKLEDSAVYLCAGRPNQGSYSNQPQHFGDGTRLSIL.

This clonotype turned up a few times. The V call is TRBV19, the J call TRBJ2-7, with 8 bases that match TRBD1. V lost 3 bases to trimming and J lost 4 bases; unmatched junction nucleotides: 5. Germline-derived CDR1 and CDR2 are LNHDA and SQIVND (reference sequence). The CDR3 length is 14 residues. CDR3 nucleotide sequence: TGTGCCAGTAGTATCGACAGGGGAGGTTACGAGCAGTACTTC. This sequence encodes CASSIDRGGYEQYF.

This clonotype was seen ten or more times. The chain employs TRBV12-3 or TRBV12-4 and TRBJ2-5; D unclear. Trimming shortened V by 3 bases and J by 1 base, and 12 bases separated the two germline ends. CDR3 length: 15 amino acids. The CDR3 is CASSFRANSQETQYF. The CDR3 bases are TGTGCCAGCAGTTTTCGGGCGAACTCCCAAGAGACCCAGTACTTC.